The 10 T cell receptor beta chains below come from one sample, sequenced in a study of vaccination effects on CD4 cells after COVID-19. Sequencing followed a ViraFEST assay step that expanded antigen-specific CD4+ T cells with viral peptide pools. Investigators separated out CD4+ T cells once 10 days of culture had passed. It was two doses of either the BNT162b2 or mRNA-1273 vaccine that participants received. Produced via immunoSEQ multiplex PCR; TCRdb's table is partial and in-frame only. Altogether about 72,000 clones are present, 75% to 85% being singletons, with the ten largest covering around 1.3%. These receptors' targets are unknown. This specimen consisted of CD4+ T cells from PBMCs cultured with HCoV-229E spike peptides, obtained after COVID-19 vaccination. These receptors were collected from a human donor who received a COVID-19 vaccine.

V gene TRBV7-8 combines with J gene TRBJ2-7, with 8 nucleotides matching TRBD2. Trimming cost V 4 bases and J 5 bases; bases outside gene matches: 7. Germline V gene data show CDR1 as SGHVS and CDR2 as FQNEAQ. This CDR3 is built from 14 residues. CDR3 residues: CASSSREGSHEQYV. As DNA, the CDR3 is TGTGCCAGCAGCTCACGGGAGGGATCTCACGAGCAGTACGTC.

The chain is built from TRBV28 and TRBJ1-1; D is unresolved. V lost 7 bases and J 3 bases, leaving 9 bases between the germline ends. The CDR3 has 12 amino acids. Germline V lookup: CDR1 MDHEN, CDR2 SYDVKM. DNA of the CDR3: TGTGCCAGCACCACCGGGGACACTGAAGCTTTCTTT. It is translated as CASTTGDTEAFF.

This clone showed up just once. The chain links TRBV29-1 to TRBJ1-4; no definite D call. V shed 3 bases and J shed 9 bases, with 14 bases lying between them. Germline CDR1 reads SQVTM; CDR2 reads ANQGSEA. The CDR3 totals 13 residues. CDR3 region: CSVEPGSEQKLFF. In nucleotides, the CDR3 is TGCAGCGTTGAGCCGGGTTCGGAGCAAAAACTGTTTTTT.

This clone has more than one count but fewer than ten. The chain carries TRBV7-9 and TRBJ2-7, with D hard to call. This CDR3 contains 14 residues. Germline V gene sequence: CDR1 SEHNR, CDR2 FQNEAQ (reference sequence). The V gene lost 5 bases and the J gene lost 4 bases, with 15 bases spanning the gap. CDR3 protein: CASSLGQNGYEQYV. In nucleotides, the CDR3 is TGTGCCAGCAGCCTCGGCCAGAACGGTTACGAGCAGTACGTC.

CDR3 sequence reads: CSVGDGLAGGELFF. CDR3 bases: TGCAGCGTGGGGGACGGACTAGCTGGCGGGGAGCTGTTTTTT. The rearrangement links TRBV29-1 to TRBJ2-2, with 8 bases fitting TRBD2. Germline V CDR1 and CDR2: SQVTM, ANQGSEA. CDR3 length: 14 amino acids. The V gene end was trimmed by 6 bases and the J gene end by 7 bases; junction bases not matched to a gene: 10.

The V call is TRBV4-3, the J call TRBJ2-2, with D perhaps TRBD2 (6 bases). Germline CDR1 LGHNA, CDR2 YSLEER. This CDR3 contains 17 residues. V lost 2 bases to trimming and J lost 5 bases, with 18 bases between them. The CDR3 is CASSQKRGGRETGELFF. The DNA for the CDR3 is TGCGCCAGCAGCCAAAAAAGGGGAGGCAGGGAGACCGGGGAGCTGTTTTTT.

The gene calls are TRBV5-1 and TRBJ1-1; no clear D gene. V was trimmed by 0 bases and J by 0 bases, leaving 9 bases between them. The CDR3 spans 15 residues. Looked up from germline, CDR1 is SGHRS and CDR2 is YFSETQ. In nucleotides, the CDR3 is TGCGCCAGCAGCTTGGGAGATGGTATGAACACTGAAGCTTTCTTT. Translating gives CASSLGDGMNTEAFF.

The V call is TRBV5-4, the J call TRBJ2-2, with D perhaps assigned TRBD1 or TRBD2 (5 bases each). Germline assignment: CDR1 SGHNT and CDR2 YYREEE (reference sequence). V lost 0 bases, J lost 2 bases, and 8 bases lay in between. The CDR3 is 15 amino acids. The CDR3 DNA follows: TGTGCCAGCAGCTTGGGAGGGGACAACACCGGGGAGCTGTTTTTT. It translates to CASSLGGDNTGELFF.

This clone was observed a few times. The chain employs TRBV2 and TRBJ2-1; D may be TRBD2 (5 bases). The CDR3 extends over 15 amino acids. V was trimmed by 7 bases and J by 8 bases, leaving 21 bases between them. Germline V gene sequence: CDR1 SNHLY, CDR2 FYNNEI. For the CDR3, the DNA is TGTGCCAGCACCAAAGGAGGTGAAGGGATCGATGAGCAGTTCTTC. This codes for CASTKGGEGIDEQFF.

The chain uses TRBV3-1 (or the pseudogene TRBV3-2) and TRBJ2-1; possibly TRBD1 for D (5 bases). The CDR3 contains 15 residues. Trimming stripped 0 bases from V and 3 bases from J, with 9 bases between. Germline-derived CDR1 and CDR2 are LGHDT and YNNKEL (reference sequence). The CDR3 DNA follows: TGTGCCAGCAGCCAAGATCCACAGGACTACAATGAGCAGTTCTTC. Protein product: CASSQDPQDYNEQFF.